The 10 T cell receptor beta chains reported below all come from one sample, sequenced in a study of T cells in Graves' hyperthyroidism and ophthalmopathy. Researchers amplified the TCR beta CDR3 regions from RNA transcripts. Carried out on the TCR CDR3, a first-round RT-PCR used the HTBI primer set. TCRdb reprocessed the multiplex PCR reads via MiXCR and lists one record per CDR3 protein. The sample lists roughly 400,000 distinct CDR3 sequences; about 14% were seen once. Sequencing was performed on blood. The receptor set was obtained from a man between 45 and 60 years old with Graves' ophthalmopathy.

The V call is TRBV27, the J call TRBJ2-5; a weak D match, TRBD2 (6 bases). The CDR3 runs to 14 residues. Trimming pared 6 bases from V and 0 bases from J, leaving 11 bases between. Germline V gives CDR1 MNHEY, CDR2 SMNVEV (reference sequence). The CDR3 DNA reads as TGTGCCAGCAGGGCTCTAGCGTACCAAGAGACCCAGTACTTC. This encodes CASRALAYQETQYF.

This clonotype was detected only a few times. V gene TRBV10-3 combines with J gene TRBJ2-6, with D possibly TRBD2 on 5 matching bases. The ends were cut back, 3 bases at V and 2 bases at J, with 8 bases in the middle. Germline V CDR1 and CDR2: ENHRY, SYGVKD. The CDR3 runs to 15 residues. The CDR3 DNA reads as TGTGCCATCAGTGACGAGGGAGCTGGGGCCAACGTCCTGACTTTC. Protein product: CAISDEGAGANVLTF.

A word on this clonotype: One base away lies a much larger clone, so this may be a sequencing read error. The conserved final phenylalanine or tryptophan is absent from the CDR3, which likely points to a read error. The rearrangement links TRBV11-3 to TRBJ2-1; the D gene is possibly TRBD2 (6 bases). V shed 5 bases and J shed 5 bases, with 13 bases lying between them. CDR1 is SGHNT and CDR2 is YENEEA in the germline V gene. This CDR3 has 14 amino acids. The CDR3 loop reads CASSRREFHNEQFS. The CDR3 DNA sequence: TGTGCCAGCAGCCGACGGGAGTTTCACAATGAGCAGTTCTCC.

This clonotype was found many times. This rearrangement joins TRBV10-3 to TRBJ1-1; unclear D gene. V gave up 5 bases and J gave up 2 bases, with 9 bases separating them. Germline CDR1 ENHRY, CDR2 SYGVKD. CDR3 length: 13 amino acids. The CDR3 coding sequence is TGTGCCATCAGTTTTACTGGAAACACTGAAGCTTTCTTT. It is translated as CAISFTGNTEAFF.

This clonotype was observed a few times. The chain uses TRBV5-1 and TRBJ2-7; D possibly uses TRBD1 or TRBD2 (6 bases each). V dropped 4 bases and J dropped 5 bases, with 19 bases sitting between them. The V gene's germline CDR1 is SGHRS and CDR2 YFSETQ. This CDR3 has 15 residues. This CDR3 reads CASSSVGRDIDEQYF. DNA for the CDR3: TGCGCCAGCAGCAGTGTTGGGCGGGACATTGACGAGCAGTACTTC.

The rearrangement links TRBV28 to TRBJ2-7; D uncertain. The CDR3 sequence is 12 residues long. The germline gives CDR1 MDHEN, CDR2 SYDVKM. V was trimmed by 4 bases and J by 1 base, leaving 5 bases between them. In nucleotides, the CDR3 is TGTGCCAGCAGTTACCAGTCCTACGAGCAGTACTTC. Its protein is CASSYQSYEQYF.

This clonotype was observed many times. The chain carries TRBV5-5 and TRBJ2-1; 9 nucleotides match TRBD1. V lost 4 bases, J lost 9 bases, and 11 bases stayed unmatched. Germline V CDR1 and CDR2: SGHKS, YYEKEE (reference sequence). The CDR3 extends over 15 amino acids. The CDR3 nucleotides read TGTGCCAGCAGCGCGTCCGGGACAGGGTTCGTTGAGCAGTTCTTC. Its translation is CASSASGTGFVEQFF.

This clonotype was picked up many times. DNA of the CDR3: TGTGCCGGCAGCCTTAGCCGCACAGATACGCAGTATTTT. This gives the protein CAGSLSRTDTQYF. The chain recombines TRBV18 with TRBJ2-3; D unclear. Between the trimmed V and J ends, which lost 11 bases and 1 base, there was a span of 13 bases. CDR1 KGHSH and CDR2 LQKENI come from the germline V gene. This CDR3 region has 13 residues.

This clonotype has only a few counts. The CDR3 region is CASSSDAGGPRYEQYF. The CDR3 DNA sequence: TGTGCCAGCAGCTCCGATGCGGGAGGGCCTCGTTACGAGCAGTACTTC. The J gene is TRBJ2-7, the V gene TRBV9; TRBD2 matches 9 bases. Trimming cost V 4 bases and J 4 bases; bases outside gene matches: 12. Per germline, CDR1 SGDLS and CDR2 YYNGEE. The CDR3 loop spans 16 amino acids.

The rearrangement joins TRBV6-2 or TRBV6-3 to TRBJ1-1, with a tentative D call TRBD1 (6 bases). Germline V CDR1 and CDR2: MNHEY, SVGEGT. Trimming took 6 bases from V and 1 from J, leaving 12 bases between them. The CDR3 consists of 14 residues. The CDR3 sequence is CASRIQGGNTEAFF. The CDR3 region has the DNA TGTGCCAGCAGAATCCAAGGGGGGAACACTGAAGCTTTCTTT.